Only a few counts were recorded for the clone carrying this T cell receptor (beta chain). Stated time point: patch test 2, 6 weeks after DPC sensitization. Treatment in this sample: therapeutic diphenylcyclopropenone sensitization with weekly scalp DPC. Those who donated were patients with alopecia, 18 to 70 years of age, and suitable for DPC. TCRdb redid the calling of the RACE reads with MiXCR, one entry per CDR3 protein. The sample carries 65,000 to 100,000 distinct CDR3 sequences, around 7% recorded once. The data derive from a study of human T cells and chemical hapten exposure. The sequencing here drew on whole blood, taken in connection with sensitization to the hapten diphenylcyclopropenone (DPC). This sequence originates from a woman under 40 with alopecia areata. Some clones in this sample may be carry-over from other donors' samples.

CDR3 in DNA: TGTGCCAGCAGCCCTGGAAGGGGACCGCTCAATCAGCCCCAGCATTTT. This encodes CASSPGRGPLNQPQHF. V and J are TRBV27 and TRBJ1-5; TRBD1 might be the D (5 bases). Germline V CDR1 and CDR2: MNHEY, SMNVEV (reference sequence). CDR3 length: 16 residues. The V end was cut by 6 bases, the J end by 3 bases, with 18 bases between.